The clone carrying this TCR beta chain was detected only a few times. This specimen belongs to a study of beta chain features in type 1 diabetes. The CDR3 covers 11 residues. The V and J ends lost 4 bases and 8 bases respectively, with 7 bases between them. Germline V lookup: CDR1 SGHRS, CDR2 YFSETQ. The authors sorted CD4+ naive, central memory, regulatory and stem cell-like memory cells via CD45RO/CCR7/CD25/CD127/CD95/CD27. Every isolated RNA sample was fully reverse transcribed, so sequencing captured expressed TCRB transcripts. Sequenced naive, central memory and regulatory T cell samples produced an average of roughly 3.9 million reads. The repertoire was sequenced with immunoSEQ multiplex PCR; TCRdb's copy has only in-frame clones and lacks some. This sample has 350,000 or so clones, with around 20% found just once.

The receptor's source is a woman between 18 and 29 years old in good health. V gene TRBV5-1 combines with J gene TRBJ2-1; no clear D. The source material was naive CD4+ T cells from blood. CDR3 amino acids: CASSEEDEQFF. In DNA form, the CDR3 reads TGCGCCAGCAGCGAGGAAGATGAGCAGTTCTTC.